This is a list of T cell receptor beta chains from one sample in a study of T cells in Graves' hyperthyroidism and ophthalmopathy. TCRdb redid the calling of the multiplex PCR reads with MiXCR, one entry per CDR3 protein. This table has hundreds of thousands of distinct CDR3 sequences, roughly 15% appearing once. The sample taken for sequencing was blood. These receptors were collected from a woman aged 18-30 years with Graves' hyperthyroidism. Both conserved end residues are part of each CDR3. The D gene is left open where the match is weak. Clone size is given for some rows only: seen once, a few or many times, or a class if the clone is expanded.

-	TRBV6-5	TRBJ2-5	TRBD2	CASSWTSGTETQYF	TGTGCCAGCAGTTGGACTAGCGGGACGGAGACCCAGTACTTC
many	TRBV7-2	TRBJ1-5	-	CASSLGSGSNQPQHF	TGTGCCAGCAGCTTAGGCTCAGGGAGCAATCAGCCCCAGCATTTT
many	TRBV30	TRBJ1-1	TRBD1	CAWDRGRSEAFF	TGTGCCTGGGACAGGGGGCGATCTGAAGCTTTCTTT
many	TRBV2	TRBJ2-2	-	CASRRELLGAGELFF	TGTGCCAGCAGACGGGAGCTCCTCGGGGCCGGGGAGCTGTTTTTT
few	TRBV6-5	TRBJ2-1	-	CASSYSSRTALQLSEQFF	TGTGCCAGCAGTTACTCCAGCAGAACAGCTCTACAATTGTCTGAGCAGTTCTTC
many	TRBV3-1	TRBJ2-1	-	CASKQTHQVYNEQFF	TGTGCCAGCAAACAAACTCATCAGGTTTACAATGAGCAGTTCTTC
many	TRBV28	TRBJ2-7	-	CASSWQPNSYEQYF	TGTGCCAGCAGTTGGCAACCTAACTCCTACGAGCAGTACTTC
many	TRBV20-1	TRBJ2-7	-	CSALAHGDKGYEQYF	TGCAGTGCCCTTGCCCATGGGGATAAGGGCTACGAGCAGTACTTC
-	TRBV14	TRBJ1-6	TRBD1	CASSRGTGYNSPLHF	TGTGCCAGCAGCCGTGGGACAGGCTATAATTCACCCCTCCACTTT
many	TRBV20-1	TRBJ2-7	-	CSARGGYGLSYEQYF	TGCAGTGCTAGAGGGGGGTATGGTCTCTCCTACGAGCAGTACTTC
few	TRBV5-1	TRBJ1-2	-	CASTPRPETYGYTF	TGCGCCAGCACGCCTCGCCCAGAGACCTATGGCTACACCTTC
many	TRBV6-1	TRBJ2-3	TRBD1	CASSEHLSLLGQTDTQYF	TGTGCCAGCAGTGAACATCTAAGTTTGTTGGGACAGACAGATACGCAGTATTTT
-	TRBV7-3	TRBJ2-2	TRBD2	CASSLGPRGLAGLNRPGELFF	TGTGCCAGCAGCTTAGGGCCTCGGGGGCTAGCGGGACTAAACCGACCCGGGGAGCTGTTTTTT
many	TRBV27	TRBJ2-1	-	CASSIGLGEQFF	TGTGCCAGCAGTATTGGACTCGGTGAGCAGTTCTTC
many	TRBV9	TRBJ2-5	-	CASSVGLGGYEEETQYF	TGTGCCAGCAGCGTAGGACTTGGGGGTTACGAAGAAGAGACCCAGTACTTC
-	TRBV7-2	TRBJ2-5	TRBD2	CASSFLGGRERGETQYF	TGTGCCAGCAGCTTTCTAGGTGGACGGGAGCGGGGAGAGACCCAGTACTTC
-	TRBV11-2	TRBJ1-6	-	CASSLDPVQGTYNSPLHF	TGTGCCAGCAGCTTAGACCCCGTACAGGGCACCTATAATTCACCCCTCCACTTT
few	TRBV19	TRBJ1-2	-	CASFGQTLPTNYGYTF	TGTGCCAGTTTCGGACAGACGCTGCCCACTAACTATGGCTACACCTTC